Shown below are 5 T cell receptor beta chains from a single sample sequenced in a study of T cell responses to AZD1222 COVID-19 vaccine. Clones were sequenced by immunoSEQ multiplex PCR, and TCRdb holds only the in-frame ones, with some missing. The data hold approximately 67,000 clones, with 83% observed a single time. The sequenced sample was peripheral blood, obtained 28 days after the second AZD1222 dose. The receptors here all came from an adult who received the AZD1222 COVID-19 vaccine.

The chain joins TRBV4-3 to TRBJ1-5; possibly TRBD1 for D (6 bases). V was trimmed by 4 bases and J by 6 bases, leaving 13 bases between them. CDR3 length equals 14 residues. The germline CDR1 and CDR2 sequences are LGHNA and YSLEER. CDR3: CASSPRQEVQPQHF. The DNA of the CDR3 is TGCGCCAGCAGCCCCAGACAGGAGGTTCAGCCCCAGCATTTT.

This chain joins TRBV2 and TRBJ1-3, with 9 bases identical to TRBD1. The ends lost 6 bases at V and 8 bases at J; junction bases unmatched: 8. Germline V lookup: CDR1 SNHLY, CDR2 FYNNEI. The CDR3 spans 14 residues. The CDR3 nucleotides read TGTGCCAGCAGGATGGACAGGGGCGGGTACACCATATATTTT. As protein: CASRMDRGGYTIYF.

The chain joins TRBV5-1 to TRBJ2-3, with no clear D. Looked up from germline, CDR1 is SGHRS and CDR2 is YFSETQ. The CDR3 totals 12 residues. The ends were cut back, 5 bases at V and 0 bases at J, with 4 bases in the middle. The CDR3 region has the DNA TGCGCCAGCAGAGGAAGCACAGATACGCAGTATTTT. It codes for CASRGSTDTQYF.

The rearrangement links TRBV5-1 to TRBJ1-1; 9 positions agree with TRBD1. The CDR3 is 14 residues long. CDR1 and CDR2 (germline): SGHRS, YFSETQ. V lost 5 bases and J lost 10; bases outside the gene matches: 12. The CDR3 loop reads CASRGRDREVGAFF. CDR3 DNA sequence: TGCGCCAGCAGGGGCCGGGACAGGGAGGTTGGAGCTTTCTTT.

This clone was found a few times. The chain employs TRBV7-2 and TRBJ1-4; 7 bases match TRBD1. This CDR3 comprises 13 residues. V shed 4 bases, J shed 8 bases, and the junction held 4 bases outside the gene matches. CDR1 is SGHTA, CDR2 FQGNSA, per germline. This CDR3 is CASSSTGFEKLFF. For the CDR3, the DNA is TGTGCCAGCAGCTCGACAGGGTTCGAAAAACTGTTTTTT.